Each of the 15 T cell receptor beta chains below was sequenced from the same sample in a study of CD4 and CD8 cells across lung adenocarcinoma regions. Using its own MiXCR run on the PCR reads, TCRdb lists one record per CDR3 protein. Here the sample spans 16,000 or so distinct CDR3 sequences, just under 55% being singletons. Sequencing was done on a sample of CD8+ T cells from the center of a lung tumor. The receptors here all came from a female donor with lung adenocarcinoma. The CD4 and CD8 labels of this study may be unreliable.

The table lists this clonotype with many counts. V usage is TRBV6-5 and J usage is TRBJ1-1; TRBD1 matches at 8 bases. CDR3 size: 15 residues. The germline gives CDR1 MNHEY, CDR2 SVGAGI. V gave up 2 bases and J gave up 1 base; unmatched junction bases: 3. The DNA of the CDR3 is TGTGCCAGCAGTTACCCCGGGACAGGGAACACTGAAGCTTTCTTT. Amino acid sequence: CASSYPGTGNTEAFF.

The CDR3 DNA is TGTGCCAGCAGCTTAGCGCCGGAGAACACTGAAGCTTTCTTT. Encoded protein: CASSLAPENTEAFF. The rearrangement uses TRBV7-6 and TRBJ1-1; D unclear. The V and J ends lost 0 bases and 1 base respectively, with 6 bases between them. The germline V gene encodes CDR1 SGHVS and CDR2 FNYEAQ. The CDR3 is made up of 14 amino acids.

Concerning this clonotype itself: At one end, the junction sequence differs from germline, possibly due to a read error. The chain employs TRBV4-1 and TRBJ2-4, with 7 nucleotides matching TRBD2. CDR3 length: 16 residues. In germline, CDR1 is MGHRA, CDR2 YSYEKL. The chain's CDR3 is CASSQAGLGAKNTQYF. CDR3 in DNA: TGCGCGAGCAGCCAAGCGGGGCTGGGAGCCAAAAATACTCAGTACTTC.

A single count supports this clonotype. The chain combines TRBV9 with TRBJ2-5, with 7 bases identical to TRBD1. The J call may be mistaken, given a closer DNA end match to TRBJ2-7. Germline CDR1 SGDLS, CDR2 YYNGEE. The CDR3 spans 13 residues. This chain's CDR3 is CASSEGDSYEQYF. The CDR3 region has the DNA TGTGCCAGCAGCGAGGGGGACAGCTACGAGCAGTACTTC.

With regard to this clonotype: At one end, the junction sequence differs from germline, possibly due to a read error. The CDR3 loop is CASSLTSRDKQFF. The CDR3 coding sequence is TGTGCCAGCAGTCTGACGAGCAGGGATAAGCAGTTCTTT. J is TRBJ2-3 and V is TRBV7-7, with D tentatively TRBD1 (5 bases). CDR3 size: 13 residues. The germline V gene has CDR1 SSHAT and CDR2 FNYEAQ (reference sequence).

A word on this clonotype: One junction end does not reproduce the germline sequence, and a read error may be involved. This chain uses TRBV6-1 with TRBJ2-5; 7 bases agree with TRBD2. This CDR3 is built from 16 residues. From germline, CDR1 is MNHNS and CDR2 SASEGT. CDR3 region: CASRRSGRRAQETQYF. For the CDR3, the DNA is TGTGCCAGCAGGCGTAGCGGGCGCCGTGCCCAAGAGACGCAGTACTTT.

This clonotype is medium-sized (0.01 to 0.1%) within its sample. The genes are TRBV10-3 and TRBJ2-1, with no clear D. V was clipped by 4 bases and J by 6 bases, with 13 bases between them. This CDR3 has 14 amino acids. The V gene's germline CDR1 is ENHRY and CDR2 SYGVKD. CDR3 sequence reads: CAISGRQLGNEQFF. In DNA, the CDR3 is TGTGCCATCAGTGGTAGGCAGTTAGGCAATGAGCAGTTCTTC.

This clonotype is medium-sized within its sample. CDR3 protein: CASSYSAGPYGYTF. DNA for the CDR3: TGTGCCAGCAGTTACTCGGCAGGGCCCTATGGCTACACCTTC. The chain links TRBV6-5 to TRBJ1-2; maybe TRBD1 (5 bases). This CDR3 is 14 amino acids long. Per germline, CDR1 MNHEY and CDR2 SVGAGI. V dropped 0 bases and J dropped 4 bases, with 9 bases sitting between them.

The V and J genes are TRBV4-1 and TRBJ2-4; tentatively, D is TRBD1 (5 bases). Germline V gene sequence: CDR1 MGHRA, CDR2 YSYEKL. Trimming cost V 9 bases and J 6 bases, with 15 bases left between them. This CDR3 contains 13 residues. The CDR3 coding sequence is TGCGCCAGGGGGCGGTGCGCCCTAAACATTCAGTACTTC. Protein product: CARGRCALNIQYF.

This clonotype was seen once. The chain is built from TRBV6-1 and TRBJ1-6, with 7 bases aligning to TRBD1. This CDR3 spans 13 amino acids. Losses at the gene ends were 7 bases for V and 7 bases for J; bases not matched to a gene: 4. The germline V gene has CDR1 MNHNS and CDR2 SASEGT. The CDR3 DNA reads TGTGCCAGCACCCCGGACAGGAATTCACCCCTCCACTTT. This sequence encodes CASTPDRNSPLHF.

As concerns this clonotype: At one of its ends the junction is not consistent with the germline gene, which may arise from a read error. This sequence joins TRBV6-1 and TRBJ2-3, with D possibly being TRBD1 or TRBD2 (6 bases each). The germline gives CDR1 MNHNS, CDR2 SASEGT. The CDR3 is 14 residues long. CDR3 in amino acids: CASRGRGGTDTQYF. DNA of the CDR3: TGTGCCAGCCGGGGGCGGGGAGGCACAGATACGCAGTACTTT.

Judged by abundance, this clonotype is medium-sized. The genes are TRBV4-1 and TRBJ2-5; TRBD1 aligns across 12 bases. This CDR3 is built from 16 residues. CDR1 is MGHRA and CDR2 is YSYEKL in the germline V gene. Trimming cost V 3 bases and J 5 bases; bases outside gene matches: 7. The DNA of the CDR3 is TGCGCCAGCAGCCACGGGACAGGGGGCACTAGGGAGACCCAGTACTTC. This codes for CASSHGTGGTRETQYF.

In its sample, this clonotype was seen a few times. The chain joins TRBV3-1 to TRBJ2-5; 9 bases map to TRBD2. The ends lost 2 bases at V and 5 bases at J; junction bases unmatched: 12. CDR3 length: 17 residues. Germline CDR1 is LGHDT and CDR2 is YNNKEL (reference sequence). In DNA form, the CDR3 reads TGTGCCAGCAGCCAACCCATTGGCGGGGGGGCCGGGGAGACCCAGTACTTC. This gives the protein CASSQPIGGGAGETQYF.

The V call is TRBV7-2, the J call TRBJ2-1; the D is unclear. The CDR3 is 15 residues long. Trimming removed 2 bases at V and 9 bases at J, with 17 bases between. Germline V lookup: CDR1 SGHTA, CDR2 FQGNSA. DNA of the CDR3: TGTGCCAGCAGCTTAATAGAAACAGTTGTACGTGAGCAGTTCTTC. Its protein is CASSLIETVVREQFF.

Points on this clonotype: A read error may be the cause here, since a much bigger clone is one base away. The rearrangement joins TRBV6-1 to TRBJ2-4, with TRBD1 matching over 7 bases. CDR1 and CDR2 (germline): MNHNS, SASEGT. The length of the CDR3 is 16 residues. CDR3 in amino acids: CASSPRGQRAKNMQYF. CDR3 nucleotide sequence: TGTGCCAGCAGTCCTAGGGGGCAGCGAGCCAAAAACATGCAGTATTTC.